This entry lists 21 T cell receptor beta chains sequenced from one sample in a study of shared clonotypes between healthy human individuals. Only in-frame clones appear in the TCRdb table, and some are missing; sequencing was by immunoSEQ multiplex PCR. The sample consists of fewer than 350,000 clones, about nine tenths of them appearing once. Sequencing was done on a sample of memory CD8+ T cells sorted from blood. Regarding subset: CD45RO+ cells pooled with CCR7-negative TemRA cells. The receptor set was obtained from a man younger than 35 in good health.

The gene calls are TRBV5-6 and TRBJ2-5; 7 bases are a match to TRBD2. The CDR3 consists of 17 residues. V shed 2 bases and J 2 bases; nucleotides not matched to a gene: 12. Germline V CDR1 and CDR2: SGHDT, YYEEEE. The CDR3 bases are TGTGCCAGCAGCTTAATAGGACTAGGGGTCGATCAAGAGACCCAGTACTTC. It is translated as CASSLIGLGVDQETQYF.

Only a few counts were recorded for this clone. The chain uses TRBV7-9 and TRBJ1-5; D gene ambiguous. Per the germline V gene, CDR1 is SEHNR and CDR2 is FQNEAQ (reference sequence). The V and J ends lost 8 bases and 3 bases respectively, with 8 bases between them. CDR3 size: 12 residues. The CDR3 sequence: CASGEDNQPQHF. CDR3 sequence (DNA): TGTGCCAGCGGGGAGGACAATCAGCCCCAGCATTTT.

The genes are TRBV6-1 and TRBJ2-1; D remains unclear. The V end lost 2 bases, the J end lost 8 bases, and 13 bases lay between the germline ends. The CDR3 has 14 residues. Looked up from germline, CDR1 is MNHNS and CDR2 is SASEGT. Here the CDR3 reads CASSEQWLSYEQFF. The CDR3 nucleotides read TGTGCCAGCAGTGAACAATGGCTTTCCTATGAGCAGTTCTTC.

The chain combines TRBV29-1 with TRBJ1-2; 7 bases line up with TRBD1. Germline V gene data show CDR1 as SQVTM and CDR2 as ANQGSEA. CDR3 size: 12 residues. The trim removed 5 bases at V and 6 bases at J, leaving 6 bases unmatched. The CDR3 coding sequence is TGCAGCGTTTACAGGGGAGCTGATGGCTACACCTTC. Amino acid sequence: CSVYRGADGYTF.

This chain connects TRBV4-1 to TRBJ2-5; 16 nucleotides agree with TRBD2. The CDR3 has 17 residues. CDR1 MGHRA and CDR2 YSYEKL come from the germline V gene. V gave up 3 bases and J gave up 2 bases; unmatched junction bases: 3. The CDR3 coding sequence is TGCGCCAGCAGCCACCCGGGACTAGCGGGAGGGCAAGAGACCCAGTACTTC. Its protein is CASSHPGLAGGQETQYF.

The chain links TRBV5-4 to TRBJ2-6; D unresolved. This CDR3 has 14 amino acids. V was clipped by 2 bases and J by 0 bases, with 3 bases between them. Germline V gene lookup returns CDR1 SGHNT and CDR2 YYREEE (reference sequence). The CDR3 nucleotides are TGTGCCAGCAGCTTCTACTCTGGGGCCAACGTCCTGACTTTC. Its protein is CASSFYSGANVLTF.

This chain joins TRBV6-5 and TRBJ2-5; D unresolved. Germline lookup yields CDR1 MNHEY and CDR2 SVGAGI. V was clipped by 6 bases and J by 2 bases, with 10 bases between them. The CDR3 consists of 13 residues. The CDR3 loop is CASSDTLQETQYF. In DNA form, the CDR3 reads TGTGCCAGCAGCGACACCCTACAAGAGACCCAGTACTTC.

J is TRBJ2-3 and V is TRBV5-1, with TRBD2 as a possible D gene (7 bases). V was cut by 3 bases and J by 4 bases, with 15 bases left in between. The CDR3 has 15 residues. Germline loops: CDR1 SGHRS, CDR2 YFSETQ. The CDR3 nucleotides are TGCGCCAGCAGCTCTAGAGGGGGGGCCGCAGATACGCAGTATTTT. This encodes CASSSRGGAADTQYF.

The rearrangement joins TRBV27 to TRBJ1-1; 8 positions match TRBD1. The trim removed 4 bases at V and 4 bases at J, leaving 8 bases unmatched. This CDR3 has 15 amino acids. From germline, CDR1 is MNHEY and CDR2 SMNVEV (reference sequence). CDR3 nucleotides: TGTGCCAGCAGTTCCCATGACAGGGGAGCCACTGAAGCTTTCTTT. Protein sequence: CASSSHDRGATEAFF.

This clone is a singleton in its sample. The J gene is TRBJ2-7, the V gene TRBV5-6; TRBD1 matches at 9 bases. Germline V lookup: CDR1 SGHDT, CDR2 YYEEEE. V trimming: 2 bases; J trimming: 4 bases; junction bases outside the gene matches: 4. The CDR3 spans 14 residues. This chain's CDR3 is CASSFGTGRYEQYF. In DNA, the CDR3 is TGTGCCAGCAGCTTTGGGACAGGGAGGTACGAGCAGTACTTC.

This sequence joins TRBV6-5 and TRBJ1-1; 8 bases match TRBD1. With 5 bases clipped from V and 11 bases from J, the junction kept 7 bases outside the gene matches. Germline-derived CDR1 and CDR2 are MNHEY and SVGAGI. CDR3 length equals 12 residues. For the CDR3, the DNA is TGTGCCAGCAGTGCCCCGGGACAGGCCGCTTTCTTT. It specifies CASSAPGQAAFF.

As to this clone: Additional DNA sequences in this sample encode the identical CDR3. The DNA of the CDR3 is TGTGCCTGGAGTGTCGGGATTAATGAAAAACTGTTTTTT. Translated, it gives CAWSVGINEKLFF. V gene TRBV30 combines with J gene TRBJ1-4; no reliable D call. Germline CDR1 and CDR2: GTSNPN and SVGIG (reference sequence). CDR3 length equals 13 residues. V was cut by 0 bases and J by 4 bases, with 6 bases left in between.

The chain's CDR3 is CASSSTGHYGYTF. The CDR3 DNA reads as TGTGCCAGCAGTTCGACAGGGCACTATGGCTACACCTTC. J is TRBJ1-2 and V is TRBV27; 7 bases map to TRBD1. The J segment lost 3 bases and the V segment lost 4 bases, leaving 2 bases of the junction unmatched. In germline, CDR1 is MNHEY, CDR2 SMNVEV (reference sequence). This CDR3 is built from 13 residues.

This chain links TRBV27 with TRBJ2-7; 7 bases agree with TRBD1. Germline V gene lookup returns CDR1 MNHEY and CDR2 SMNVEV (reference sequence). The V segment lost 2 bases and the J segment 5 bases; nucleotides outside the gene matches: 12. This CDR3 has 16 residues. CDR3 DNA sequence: TGTGCCAGCAGTTTAGTCGGAGTACAGGGGATCGACGAGCAGTACTTC. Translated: CASSLVGVQGIDEQYF.

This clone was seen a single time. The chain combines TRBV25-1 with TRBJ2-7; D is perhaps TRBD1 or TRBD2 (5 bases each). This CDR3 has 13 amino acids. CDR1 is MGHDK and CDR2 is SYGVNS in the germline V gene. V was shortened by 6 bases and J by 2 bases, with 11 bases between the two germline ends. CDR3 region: CASSGTDTYEQYF. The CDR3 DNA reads TGTGCCAGCAGCGGGACGGACACCTACGAGCAGTACTTC.

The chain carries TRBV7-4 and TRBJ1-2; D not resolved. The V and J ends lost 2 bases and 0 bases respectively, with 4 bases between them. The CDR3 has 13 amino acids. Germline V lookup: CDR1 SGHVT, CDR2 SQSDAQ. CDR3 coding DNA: TGTGCCAGCAGCTTACAAGCTAACTATGGCTACACCTTC. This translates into CASSLQANYGYTF. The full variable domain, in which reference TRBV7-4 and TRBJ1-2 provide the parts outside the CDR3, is GAGVSQSPRYKVAKRGRDVALRCDSISGHVTLYWYRQTLGQGSEVLTYSQSDAQRDKSGRPSGRFSAERPERSVSTLKIQRTEQGDSAVYLCASSLQANYGYTFGSGTRLTVV.

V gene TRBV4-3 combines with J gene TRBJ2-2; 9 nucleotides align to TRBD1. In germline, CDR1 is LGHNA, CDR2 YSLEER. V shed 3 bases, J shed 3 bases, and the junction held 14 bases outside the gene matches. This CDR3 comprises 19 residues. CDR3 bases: TGCGCCAGCAGCCAGGTATCCGGGACAGGGCGATTCGACACCGGGGAGCTGTTTTTT. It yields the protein CASSQVSGTGRFDTGELFF.

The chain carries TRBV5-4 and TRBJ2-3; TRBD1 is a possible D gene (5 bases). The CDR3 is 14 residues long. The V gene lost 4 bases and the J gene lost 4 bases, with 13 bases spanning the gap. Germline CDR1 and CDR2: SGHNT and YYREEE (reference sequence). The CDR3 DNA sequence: TGTGCCAGCAGCCAGTCCAGGGCTGCAGATACGCAGTATTTT. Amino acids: CASSQSRAADTQYF.

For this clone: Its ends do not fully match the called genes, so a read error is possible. DNA for the CDR3: TGTGCTAGCAGCTCCGAGCAGGGCTACGAGCAGTACTTC. It specifies CASSSEQGYEQYF. V usage is TRBV7-7 and J usage is TRBJ2-7, with D possibly TRBD1 on 5 matching bases. This CDR3 comprises 13 residues. Germline V gene sequence: CDR1 SSHAT, CDR2 FNYEAQ (reference sequence).

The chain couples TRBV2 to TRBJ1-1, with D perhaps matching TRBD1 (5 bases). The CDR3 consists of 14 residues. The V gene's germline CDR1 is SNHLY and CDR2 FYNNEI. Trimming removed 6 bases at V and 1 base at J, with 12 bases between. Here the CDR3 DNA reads TGTGCCAGCAGGGAAACAGGCCAGAACACTGAAGCTTTCTTT. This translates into CASRETGQNTEAFF.

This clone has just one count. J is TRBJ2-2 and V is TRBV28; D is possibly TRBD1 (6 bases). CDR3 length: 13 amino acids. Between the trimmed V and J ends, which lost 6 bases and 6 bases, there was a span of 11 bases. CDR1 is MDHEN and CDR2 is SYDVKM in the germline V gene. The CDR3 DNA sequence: TGTGCCAGCAGGCCACAGGGCCCCGGGGAGCTGTTTTTT. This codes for CASRPQGPGELFF.